In its sample, the clone carrying this T cell receptor beta chain was seen many times. This specimen belongs to a study of T cells in Graves' hyperthyroidism and ophthalmopathy. At least 3 on the Clinical Activity Score was recorded for ophthalmopathy patients, who also had NOSPECS grade at least 4 and duration under 3 months. Using RNA transcripts as the source, TCR beta CDR3 regions were amplified. Primed by the HTBI set, a first-round RT-PCR was run on the TCR CDR3. TCRdb re-called the multiplex PCR reads with MiXCR, one entry per CDR3 protein. The table shows hundreds of thousands of distinct CDR3 sequences, with approximately 25% occurring only once. This receptor was obtained from a woman in her thirties with Graves' ophthalmopathy. Material for sequencing was blood.

CDR3 residues: CASSFRTGNGYTF. The CDR3 nucleotides are TGTGCCAGCAGCTTCCGGACAGGGAATGGCTACACCTTC. The V gene is TRBV7-2, the J gene TRBJ1-2, with TRBD1 matching over 8 bases. V gave up 3 bases and J gave up 6 bases; unmatched junction bases: 3. The CDR3 is 13 residues long. Germline V gene lookup returns CDR1 SGHTA and CDR2 FQGNSA.